The 11 T cell receptor beta chains reported below all come from one sample, sequenced in a study of early T cells in non-severe SARS-CoV-2 infection. TCRdb passed the 5' RACE reads through MiXCR, listing each CDR3 protein once. Here the sample spans about 83,000 distinct CDR3 sequences, less than 11% being singletons. Source: whole blood, taken at baseline. The receptors come from an adult who was a healthcare worker with PCR-confirmed SARS-CoV-2 infection or an uninfected control (not recorded which).

The J gene is TRBJ1-1, the V gene TRBV30; D gene ambiguous. Per the germline V gene, CDR1 is GTSNPN and CDR2 is SVGIG (reference sequence). With 2 bases removed from V and 0 bases from J, the gap between germline ends came to 7 bases. This CDR3 contains 13 residues. CDR3 region: CAWSKTVNTEAFF. CDR3 coding DNA: TGTGCCTGGAGTAAAACGGTGAACACTGAAGCTTTCTTT. Variable domain in full (rest from reference TRBV30 and TRBJ1-1): SQTIHQWPATLVQPVGSPLSLECTVEGTSNPNLYWYRQAAGRGLQLLFYSVGIGQISSEVPQNLSASRPQDRQFILSSKKLLLSDSGFYLCAWSKTVNTEAFFGQGTRLTVV.

The chain recombines TRBV2 with TRBJ2-1; D is unresolved. Trimming removed 2 bases at V and 7 bases at J, with 15 bases between. Looked up from germline, CDR1 is SNHLY and CDR2 is FYNNEI. The CDR3 has 15 amino acids. CDR3 residues: CASSEMSLSWNEQFF. For the CDR3, the DNA is TGTGCCAGCAGTGAAATGAGTCTCTCCTGGAATGAGCAGTTCTTC.

This clonotype came up many times. The CDR3 here is CASSLGGLDNDNEQFF. CDR3 bases: TGTGCCAGCAGCTTAGGGGGACTAGATAACGACAATGAGCAGTTCTTC. This chain uses TRBV7-6 with TRBJ2-1; 8 nucleotides align to TRBD2. The ends lost 1 base at V and 5 bases at J; junction bases unmatched: 7. CDR3 length: 16 residues. Germline loops: CDR1 SGHVS, CDR2 FNYEAQ.

This clonotype showed up many times. This sequence joins TRBV10-1 and TRBJ2-1, with 9 nucleotides matching TRBD2. Germline CDR1 WNHNN, CDR2 SYGVQD (reference sequence). The CDR3 runs 19 residues. V trimming: 6 bases; J trimming: 3 bases; junction bases outside the gene matches: 18. In DNA, the CDR3 is TGCGCCAGCAGCCAAGCCGCGGGAGGGAAGAATAAATTCTACAATGAGCAGTTCTTC. Amino acid sequence: CASSQAAGGKNKFYNEQFF.

CDR3 region: CASSQVRVGTGKYF. CDR3 DNA sequence: TGTGCCAGCAGCCAAGTGAGAGTCGGGACAGGGAAGTATTTT. The rearrangement links TRBV14 to TRBJ2-3; TRBD1 aligns across 9 bases. CDR3 size: 14 residues. Germline lookup yields CDR1 SGHDN and CDR2 FVKESK. V was clipped by 1 base and J by 13 bases; unmatched bases: 9.

The gene calls are TRBV5-4 and TRBJ2-3, with unresolved D. V was cut by 2 bases and J by 2 bases, with 15 bases left in between. The CDR3 is made up of 16 amino acids. Per the germline V gene, CDR1 is SGHNT and CDR2 is YYREEE (reference sequence). The CDR3: CASSLGGGLDTDTQYF. The CDR3 DNA is TGTGCCAGCAGCTTAGGTGGCGGCCTAGACACAGATACGCAGTATTTT.

The chain employs TRBV18 and TRBJ2-7; the D gene is possibly TRBD2 (6 bases). CDR1 and CDR2 (germline): KGHSH, LQKENI. This CDR3 is 16 amino acids long. Trimming left V 3 bases short and J 6 bases short, with 21 bases between. The CDR3 loop is CASSPATGWTRGEQYF. DNA for the CDR3: TGTGCCAGCTCACCCGCGACTGGTTGGACGCGGGGCGAGCAGTACTTC. The full variable domain, in which reference TRBV18 and TRBJ2-7 provide the parts outside the CDR3, is NAGVMQNPRHLVRRRGQEARLRCSPMKGHSHVYWYRQLPEEGLKFMVYLQKENIIDESGMPKERFSAEFPKEGPSILRIQQVVRGDSAAYFCASSPATGWTRGEQYFGPGTRLTVT.

CDR3 residues: CASSLAGAGEVDTQYF. Written as DNA, the CDR3 is TGCGCCAGCAGCTTGGCCGGAGCGGGAGAGGTAGATACGCAGTATTTT. The chain recombines TRBV5-1 with TRBJ2-3; 8 bases match TRBD2. V dropped 0 bases and J dropped 5; count of bases not matched to a gene: 8. The CDR3 spans 16 residues. Germline V gene sequence: CDR1 SGHRS, CDR2 YFSETQ.

The CDR3 DNA reads as TGCGCCAGCAGTGAGGGGACATTGTACACAGATACGCAGTATTTT. Amino acids: CASSEGTLYTDTQYF. This chain links TRBV10-1 with TRBJ2-3, with D perhaps matching TRBD1 (6 bases). Trimming removed 2 bases from V and 2 bases from J, with 11 bases in between. CDR3 length: 15 amino acids. Germline CDR1 and CDR2: WNHNN and SYGVQD (reference sequence).

In this sample, this clonotype turned up many times. This chain uses TRBV6-2 or TRBV6-3 with TRBJ2-2; unclear D gene. The CDR3 has 14 amino acids. Trimming shortened V by 7 bases and J by 4 bases, and 13 bases separated the two germline ends. The germline V gene has CDR1 MNHEY and CDR2 SVGEGT. In nucleotides, the CDR3 is TGTGCCAGCACCTGGTTCGGCGCCACCGGGGAGCTGTTTTTT. Amino acids: CASTWFGATGELFF.

This clonotype showed up just a few times. This sequence joins TRBV5-1 and TRBJ2-3, with TRBD2 identical over 10 bases. V trimming: 4 bases; J trimming: 7 bases; junction bases outside the gene matches: 12. CDR1 and CDR2 from the germline V gene are SGHRS and YFSETQ. This CDR3 contains 16 residues. This chain's CDR3 is CASSVGLAEVPHTQYF. The CDR3 DNA reads as TGCGCCAGCAGCGTAGGACTAGCGGAGGTTCCCCATACGCAGTATTTT.